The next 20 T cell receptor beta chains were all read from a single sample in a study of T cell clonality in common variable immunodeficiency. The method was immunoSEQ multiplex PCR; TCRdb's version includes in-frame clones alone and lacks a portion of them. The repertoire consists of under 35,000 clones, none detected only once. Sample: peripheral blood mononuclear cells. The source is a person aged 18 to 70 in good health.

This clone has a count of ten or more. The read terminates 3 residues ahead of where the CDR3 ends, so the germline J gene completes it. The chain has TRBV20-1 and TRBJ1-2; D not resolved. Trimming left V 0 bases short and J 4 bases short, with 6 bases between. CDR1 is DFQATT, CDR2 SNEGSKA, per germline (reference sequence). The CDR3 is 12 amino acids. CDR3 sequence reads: CSARDLLYGYTF. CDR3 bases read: TGCAGTGCTAGAGACCTCCTCTATGGC.

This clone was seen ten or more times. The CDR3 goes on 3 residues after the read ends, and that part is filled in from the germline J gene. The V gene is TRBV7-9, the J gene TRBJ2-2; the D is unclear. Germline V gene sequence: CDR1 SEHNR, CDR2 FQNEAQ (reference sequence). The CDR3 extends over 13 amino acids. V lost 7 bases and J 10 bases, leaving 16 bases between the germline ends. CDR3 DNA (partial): TGTGCCAGCACTTTCGACACCTCCGAGGAG. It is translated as CASTFDTSEE. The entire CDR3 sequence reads CASTFDTSEELFF.

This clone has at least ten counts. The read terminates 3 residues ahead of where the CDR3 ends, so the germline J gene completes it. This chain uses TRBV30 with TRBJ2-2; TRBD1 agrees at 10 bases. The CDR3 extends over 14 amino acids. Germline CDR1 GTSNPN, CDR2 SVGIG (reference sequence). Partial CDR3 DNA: TGTGCCTGGGACAGGGGGCTGGCTAATGAAAAG. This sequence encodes CAWDRGLANEK. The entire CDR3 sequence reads CAWDRGLANEKLFF.

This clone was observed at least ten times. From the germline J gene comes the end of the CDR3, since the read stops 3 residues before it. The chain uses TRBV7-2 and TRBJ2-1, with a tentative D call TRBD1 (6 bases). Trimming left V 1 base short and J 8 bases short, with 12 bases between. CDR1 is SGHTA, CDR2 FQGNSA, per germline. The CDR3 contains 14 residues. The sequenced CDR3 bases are TGTGCCAGCAGCTTAGACAGGGATAAGGATGAG. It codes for CASSLDRDKDE. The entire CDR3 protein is CASSLDRDKDEQFF.

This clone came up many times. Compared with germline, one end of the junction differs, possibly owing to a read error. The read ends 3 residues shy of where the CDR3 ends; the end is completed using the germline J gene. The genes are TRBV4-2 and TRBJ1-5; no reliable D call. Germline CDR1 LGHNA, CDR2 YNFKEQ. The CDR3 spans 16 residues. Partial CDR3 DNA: TGCGCCAGCAGCCAAGAAGCACAGTATAGCAATCAGCCC. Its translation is CASSQEAQYSNQP. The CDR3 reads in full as CASSQEAQYSNQPQHF.

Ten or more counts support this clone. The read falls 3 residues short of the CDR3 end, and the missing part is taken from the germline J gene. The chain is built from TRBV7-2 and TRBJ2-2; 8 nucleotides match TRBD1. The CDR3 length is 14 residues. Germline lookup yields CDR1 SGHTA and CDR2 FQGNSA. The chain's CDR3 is CASSPDRGNEKLFF. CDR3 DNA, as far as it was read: TGTGCCAGCAGCCCTGACAGGGGTAATGAAAAG.

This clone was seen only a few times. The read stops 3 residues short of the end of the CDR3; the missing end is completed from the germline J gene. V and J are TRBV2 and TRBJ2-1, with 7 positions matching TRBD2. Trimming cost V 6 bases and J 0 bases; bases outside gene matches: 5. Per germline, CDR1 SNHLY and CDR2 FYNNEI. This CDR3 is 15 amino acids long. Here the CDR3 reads CASSPSGGSYNEQFF. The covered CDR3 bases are TGTGCCAGCAGCCCTAGCGGAGGCTCCTACAATGAG.

CDR3 region: CASSSGERGGDTYTF. The sequenced CDR3 bases are TGTGCCAGCAGCTCAGGGGAGCGGGGGGGCGATACC. The rearrangement uses TRBV7-9 and TRBJ1-2, with D possibly matching TRBD1 (6 bases). The CDR3 goes on 3 residues after the read ends, and that part is filled in from the germline J gene. Germline V gene sequence: CDR1 SEHNR, CDR2 FQNEAQ (reference sequence). The CDR3 is 15 amino acids.

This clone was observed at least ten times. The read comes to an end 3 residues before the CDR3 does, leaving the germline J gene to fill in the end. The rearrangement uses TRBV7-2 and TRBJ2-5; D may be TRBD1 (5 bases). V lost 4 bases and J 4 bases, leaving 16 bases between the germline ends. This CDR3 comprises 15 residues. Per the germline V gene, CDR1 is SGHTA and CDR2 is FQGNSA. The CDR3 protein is CASSSMGQGGETQYF. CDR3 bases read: TGTGCCAGCAGCTCAATGGGGCAGGGTGGAGAGACC.

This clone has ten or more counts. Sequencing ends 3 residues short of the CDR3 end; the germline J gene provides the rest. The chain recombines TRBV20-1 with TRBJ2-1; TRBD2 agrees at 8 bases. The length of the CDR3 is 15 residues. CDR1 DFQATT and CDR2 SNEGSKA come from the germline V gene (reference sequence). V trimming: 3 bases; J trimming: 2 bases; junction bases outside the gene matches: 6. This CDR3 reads CSASLLAEPYNEQFF. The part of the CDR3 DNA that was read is TGCAGTGCTAGTCTACTAGCGGAACCCTACAATGAG.

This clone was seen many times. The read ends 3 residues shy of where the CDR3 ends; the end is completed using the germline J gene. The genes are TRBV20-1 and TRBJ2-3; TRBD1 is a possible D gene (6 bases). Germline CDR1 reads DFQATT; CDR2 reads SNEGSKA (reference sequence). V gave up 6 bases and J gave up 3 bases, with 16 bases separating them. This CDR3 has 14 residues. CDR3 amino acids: CSALLQTGTDTQYF. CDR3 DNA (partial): TGCAGTGCCCTACTCCAGACAGGAACAGATACG.

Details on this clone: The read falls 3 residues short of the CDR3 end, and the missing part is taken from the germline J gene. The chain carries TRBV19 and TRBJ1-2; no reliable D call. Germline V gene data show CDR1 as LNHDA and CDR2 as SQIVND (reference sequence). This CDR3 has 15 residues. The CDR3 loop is CASSIRTSGGNDYTF. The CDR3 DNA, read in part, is TGTGCCAGTAGTATTCGGACTAGCGGCGGGAATGAC.

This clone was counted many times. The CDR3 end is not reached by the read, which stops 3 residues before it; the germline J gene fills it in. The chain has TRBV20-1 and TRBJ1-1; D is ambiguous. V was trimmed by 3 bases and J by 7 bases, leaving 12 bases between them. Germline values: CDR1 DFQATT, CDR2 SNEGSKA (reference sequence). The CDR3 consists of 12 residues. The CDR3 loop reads CSASQDTVEAFF. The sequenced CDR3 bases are TGCAGTGCTAGCCAAGACACGGTTGAA.

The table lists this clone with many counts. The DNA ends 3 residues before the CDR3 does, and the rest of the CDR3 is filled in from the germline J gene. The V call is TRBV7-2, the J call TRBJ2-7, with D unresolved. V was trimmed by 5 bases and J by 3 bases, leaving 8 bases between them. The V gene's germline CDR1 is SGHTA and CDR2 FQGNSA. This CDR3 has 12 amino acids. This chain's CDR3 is CASSRRNYEQYF. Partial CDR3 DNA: TGTGCCAGCAGCCGTAGAAACTACGAG. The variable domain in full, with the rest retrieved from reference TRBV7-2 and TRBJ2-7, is GAGVSQSPSNKVTEKGKDVELRCDPISGHTALYWYRQSLGQGLEFLIYFQGNSAPDKSGLPSDRFSAERTGGSVSTLTIQRTQQEDSAVYLCASSRRNYEQYFGPGTRLTVT.

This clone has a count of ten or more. The CDR3 protein is CSARASGSPSYEQYF. The CDR3 bases that were read are TGCAGTGCTAGGGCTAGCGGGTCTCCCTCCTACGAG. The chain carries TRBV20-1 and TRBJ2-7, with 8 bases aligning to TRBD2. Read sequence stops 3 residues before the CDR3 end, and the germline J gene provides the missing end. V trimming: 3 bases; J trimming: 0 bases; junction bases outside the gene matches: 7. Germline CDR1 and CDR2: DFQATT and SNEGSKA (reference sequence). The CDR3 has 15 amino acids.

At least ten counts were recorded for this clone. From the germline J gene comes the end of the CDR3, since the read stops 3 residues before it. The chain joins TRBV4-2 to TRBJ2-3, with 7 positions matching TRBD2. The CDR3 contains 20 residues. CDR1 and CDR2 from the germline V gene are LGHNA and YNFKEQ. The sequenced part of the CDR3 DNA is TGTGCCAGCAGCCCTACTAGCGTTCCACCAAGAATTAAAAGACAAGAGACG. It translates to CASSPTSVPPRIKRQET. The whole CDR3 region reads CASSPTSVPPRIKRQETQYF.

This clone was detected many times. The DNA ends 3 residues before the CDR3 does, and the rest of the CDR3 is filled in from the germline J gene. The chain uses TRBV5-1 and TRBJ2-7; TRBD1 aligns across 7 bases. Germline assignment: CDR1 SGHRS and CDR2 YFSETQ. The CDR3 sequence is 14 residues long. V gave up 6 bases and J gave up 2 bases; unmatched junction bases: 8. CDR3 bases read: TGCGCCAGCACCACAGGGGATGTTACCTACGAG. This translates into CASTTGDVTYE. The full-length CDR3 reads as CASTTGDVTYEQYF.

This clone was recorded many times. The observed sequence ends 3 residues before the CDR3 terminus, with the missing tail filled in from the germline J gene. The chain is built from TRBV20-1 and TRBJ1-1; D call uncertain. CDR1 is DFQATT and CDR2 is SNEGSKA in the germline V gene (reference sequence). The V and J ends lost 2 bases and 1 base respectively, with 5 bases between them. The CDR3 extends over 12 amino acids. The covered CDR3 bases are TGCAGTGCTAGATTCCAGAACACTGAA. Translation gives CSARFQNTE. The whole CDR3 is CSARFQNTEAFF.

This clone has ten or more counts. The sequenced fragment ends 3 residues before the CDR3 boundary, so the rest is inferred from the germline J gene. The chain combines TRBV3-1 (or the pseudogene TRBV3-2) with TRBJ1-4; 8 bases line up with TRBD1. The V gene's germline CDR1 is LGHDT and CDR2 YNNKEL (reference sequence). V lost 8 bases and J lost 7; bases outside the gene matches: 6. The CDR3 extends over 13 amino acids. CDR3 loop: CASRTGGAEKLFF. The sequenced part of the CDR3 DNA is TGTGCCAGCCGAACAGGGGGGGCTGAAAAA.

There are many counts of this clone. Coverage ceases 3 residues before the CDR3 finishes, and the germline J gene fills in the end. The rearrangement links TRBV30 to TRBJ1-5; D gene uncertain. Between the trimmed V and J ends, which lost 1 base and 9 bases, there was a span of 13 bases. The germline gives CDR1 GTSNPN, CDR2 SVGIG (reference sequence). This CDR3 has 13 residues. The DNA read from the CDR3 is TGTGCCTGGAGTGCAAGGACGGCGGGGCCC. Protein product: CAWSARTAGP. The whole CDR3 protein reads CAWSARTAGPQHF.